This T cell receptor (beta chain) was sequenced for a study of T cells in women clearing cervical HPV infection. General observations from the study: T-cell numbers per sample were unknown and may explain richness differences. Controls had more TRBV6-7 (0.16%) than cases (about 0.11%).

Note on this clone: Antigen unknown. The read is 3 residues too short to cover the CDR3 end, so that end is filled in from the germline J gene.

The CDR3 is made up of 15 amino acids. CDR1 is SGHTA, CDR2 FQGTGA, per germline. Measured with immunoSEQ multiplex PCR; TCRdb has only the in-frame clones, and not every one. The sample totals over 30,000 clones. V is TRBV7-3 and J is TRBJ2-2; maybe TRBD1 (5 bases). Source material: blood buffy coat. The origin of this receptor is a woman between 18 and 70 years old with a cervical HPV16 infection that either progressed to CIN3+ or cleared (not recorded which). Incomplete CDR3 DNA: TGTGCCAGCAGCCTTACGGCAGGGTGGGATTCACCG. This translates into CASSLTAGWDSP. In full, the CDR3 reads CASSLTAGWDSPLFF.